This entry concerns a single T cell receptor (beta chain). Data came from immunoSEQ multiplex PCR; TCRdb stores just in-frame clones and leaves some out. The sample consists of over 90,000 clones, about 90% of them appearing once. This sample stems from a study of T cell responses to AZD1222 COVID-19 vaccine. Germline V CDR1 and CDR2: MDHEN, SYDVKM. CDR3 size: 13 residues. V dropped 8 bases and J dropped 10 bases, with 18 bases sitting between them. Sequences were derived from peripheral blood, sampled on day 0 of AZD1222 vaccination. This sequence originates from an adult in good health. This chain joins TRBV28 and TRBJ2-4, with D possibly matching TRBD2 (7 bases). In nucleotides, the CDR3 is TGTGCCAGCCTGGGACGGGGGGCTTCAATTCAGTACTTC. Protein product: CASLGRGASIQYF.